These 5 T cell receptor beta chains came from one sample sequenced in a study of blood T cell repertoires in COVID-19 (dated by TCRdb to the early 2020s). Library construction relied on the immunoSEQ multiplex PCR assay. TCRdb stores this immuneACCESS table with in-frame sequences only. Part of the clones is absent; in the studies checked, under half of the shortfall reflects unresolved V genes, and no reason is known for the rest. A total of 150,000 to 200,000 clones appear in this sample, roughly nine tenths of them only once. Clones ranked in the top ten supply about 2.2% of the sample. Sequencing was performed on PBMCs or T cells enriched from blood (not recorded which). These receptors all come from a woman in her thirties or forties with acute COVID-19.

The chain recombines TRBV30 with TRBJ2-1, with 8 bases aligning to TRBD2. Germline loops: CDR1 GTSNPN, CDR2 SVGIG (reference sequence). The CDR3 totals 14 residues. V was clipped by 2 bases and J by 3 bases; unmatched bases: 3. The CDR3 DNA reads as TGTGCCTGGAGTCGGGGGGGGATCTACAATGAGCAGTTCTTC. Translated: CAWSRGGIYNEQFF.

This chain uses TRBV7-9 with TRBJ1-1; the D gene is possibly TRBD1 (6 bases). The CDR3 loop spans 15 amino acids. The germline gives CDR1 SEHNR, CDR2 FQNEAQ (reference sequence). Between the trimmed V and J ends, which lost 3 bases and 4 bases, there was a span of 15 bases. For the CDR3, the DNA is TGTGCCAGCAGCTTTGTAAGGGGGGGAGCCACTGAAGCTTTCTTT. Its translation is CASSFVRGGATEAFF. The variable domain in full, with the rest retrieved from reference TRBV7-9 and TRBJ1-1, is DTGVSQNPRHKITKRGQNVTFRCDPISEHNRLYWYRQTLGQGPEFLTYFQNEAQLEKSRLLSDRFSAERPKGSFSTLEIQRTEQGDSAMYLCASSFVRGGATEAFFGQGTRLTVV.

The chain uses TRBV7-9 and TRBJ2-2; 11 nucleotides match TRBD2. After removal of 7 bases from V and 7 bases from J, the junction contained 17 bases not matched to a gene. This CDR3 contains 18 residues. Germline V lookup: CDR1 SEHNR, CDR2 FQNEAQ (reference sequence). CDR3 sequence (DNA): TGTGCCAGCACCGAGACCCTATTAGCGGGAGGGCCCGGCGGGGAGCTGTTTTTT. Encoded protein: CASTETLLAGGPGGELFF. The variable domain in full, completed from reference TRBV7-9 and TRBJ2-2, reads DTGVSQNPRHKITKRGQNVTFRCDPISEHNRLYWYRQTLGQGPEFLTYFQNEAQLEKSRLLSDRFSAERPKGSFSTLEIQRTEQGDSAMYLCASTETLLAGGPGGELFFGEGSRLTVL.

V and J are TRBV4-1 and TRBJ1-1; D perhaps matches TRBD1 (5 bases). The CDR3 spans 14 residues. CDR1 is MGHRA and CDR2 is YSYEKL in the germline V gene. V gave up 4 bases and J gave up 1 base, with 10 bases separating them. CDR3 DNA: TGCGCCAGCAGCCTCGGGGGGGGGAACACTGAAGCTTTCTTT. Protein: CASSLGGGNTEAFF.

This rearrangement joins TRBV7-2 to TRBJ1-1, with TRBD1 matching 11 bases. From germline, CDR1 is SGHTA and CDR2 FQGNSA. The CDR3 loop spans 15 amino acids. V was pared by 1 base and J by 4 bases, with 2 bases of the junction left unmatched. The CDR3 protein is CASSLGGTGGTEAFF. The CDR3 bases are TGTGCCAGCAGCTTAGGGGGGACAGGGGGCACTGAAGCTTTCTTT.